Each of the 14 T cell receptor beta chains below was sequenced from the same sample in a study of blood T cell repertoires in COVID-19. Using immunoSEQ multiplex PCR, the repertoire was profiled, and TCRdb retains in-frame clones only, with some absent. The sample has fewer than 400,000 clones; roughly 86% are singletons. Material for sequencing was PBMCs or T cells enriched from blood (not recorded which). The receptor source for this set is a woman aged 25 to 39 who had recovered from COVID-19.

This CDR3 is CASSILGTVNTEAFF. CDR3 sequence (DNA): TGTGCCAGCAGCATTCTGGGGACAGTGAACACTGAAGCTTTCTTT. The rearrangement uses TRBV6-5 and TRBJ1-1; 7 bases are a match to TRBD1. The CDR3 has 15 amino acids. J lost 0 bases, V lost 6 bases, and 7 bases had no gene match. Germline CDR1 is MNHEY and CDR2 is SVGAGI.

The V and J genes are TRBV5-1 and TRBJ2-1; TRBD2 matches at 11 bases. The CDR3 consists of 18 residues. Germline loops: CDR1 SGHRS, CDR2 YFSETQ. The V gene end was trimmed by 4 bases and the J gene end by 0 bases; junction bases not matched to a gene: 9. The DNA for the CDR3 is TGCGCCAGCAGCCAGCTAGCGGGGGGACCGAGCTCCTACAATGAGCAGTTCTTC. It codes for CASSQLAGGPSSYNEQFF.

The chain recombines TRBV10-3 with TRBJ1-1; no definite D call. CDR1 is ENHRY and CDR2 is SYGVKD in the germline V gene. The CDR3 contains 16 residues. V was cut by 0 bases and J by 0 bases, with 11 bases left in between. The CDR3 DNA reads TGTGCCATCAGTGAGTCACCCGAGGTGATGAACACTGAAGCTTTCTTT. Its translation: CAISESPEVMNTEAFF.

The V and J genes are TRBV24-1 and TRBJ1-1; tentatively, D is TRBD1 (5 bases). The CDR3 is 15 residues long. The germline CDR1 and CDR2 sequences are KGHDR and SFDVKD. Trimming stripped 7 bases from V and 0 bases from J, with 14 bases between. CDR3 sequence: CATRKDQGMNTEAFF. The CDR3 nucleotides are TGTGCCACCAGGAAAGACCAGGGAATGAACACTGAAGCTTTCTTT.

The V gene is TRBV12-3 or TRBV12-4, the J gene TRBJ2-1; D is possibly TRBD1 (6 bases). V shed 6 bases and J shed 8 bases, with 11 bases lying between them. CDR3 length: 12 residues. The CDR3 here is CASSVGGHEQFF. The CDR3 DNA follows: TGTGCCAGCAGCGTTGGGGGCCATGAGCAGTTCTTC.

This clone is a singleton in its sample. This chain connects TRBV19 to TRBJ1-2; tentatively, D is TRBD1 (5 bases). The V end was cut by 2 bases, the J end by 7 bases, with 8 bases between. The CDR3 has 12 residues. CDR1 is LNHDA, CDR2 SQIVND, per germline (reference sequence). CDR3: CASSIMGGGYTF. CDR3 sequence (DNA): TGTGCCAGTAGTATAATGGGGGGTGGCTACACCTTC.

The V gene is TRBV28, the J gene TRBJ1-6, with TRBD1 matching over 7 bases. Looked up from germline, CDR1 is MDHEN and CDR2 is SYDVKM. The V gene end was trimmed by 1 base and the J gene end by 10 bases; junction bases not matched to a gene: 7. This CDR3 contains 15 residues. The CDR3 DNA reads as TGTGCCAGCAGTTTATTCCCCAGGGGGATGTCACCCCTCCACTTT. It encodes CASSLFPRGMSPLHF.

The chain links TRBV6-6 to TRBJ2-1; a weak D match, TRBD2 (5 bases). CDR3 length: 13 amino acids. CDR1 MNHNY and CDR2 SVGAGI come from the germline V gene (reference sequence). Trimming cost V 4 bases and J 9 bases, with 13 bases left between them. The CDR3: CASSSRGNSEQFF. Here the CDR3 DNA reads TGTGCCAGCAGTTCCCGAGGGAATAGTGAGCAGTTCTTC.

CDR3 sequence reads: CASSLRGGSYEQYF. CDR3 coding DNA: TGTGCCAGCAGTTTAAGAGGGGGCTCCTACGAGCAGTACTTC. The rearrangement links TRBV27 to TRBJ2-7; TRBD1 might be the D (6 bases). V gave up 2 bases and J gave up 0 bases, with 8 bases separating them. The germline V gene encodes CDR1 MNHEY and CDR2 SMNVEV (reference sequence). This CDR3 is built from 14 residues.

The chain employs TRBV28 and TRBJ1-6; TRBD1 aligns across 7 bases. Germline V CDR1 and CDR2: MDHEN, SYDVKM. Losses at the gene ends were 10 bases for V and 6 bases for J; bases not matched to a gene: 12. The CDR3 has 15 residues. The DNA for the CDR3 is TGTGCCATCTCGCGACCGGGACAGCTTAATTCACCCCTCCACTTT. This sequence encodes CAISRPGQLNSPLHF.

V is TRBV9 and J is TRBJ1-6; D possibly corresponds to TRBD1 (6 bases). This CDR3 comprises 14 residues. Germline-derived CDR1 and CDR2 are SGDLS and YYNGEE. Deletions cut 4 bases from V and 9 bases from J, with 14 bases between. The DNA for the CDR3 is TGTGCCAGCAGCCTTGGGGGGGGCAGTTCACCCCTCCACTTT. This codes for CASSLGGGSSPLHF.

This clone was counted once. The V and J genes are TRBV9 and TRBJ2-3, with 7 bases aligning to TRBD1. The ends lost 1 base at V and 5 bases at J; junction bases unmatched: 7. The CDR3 contains 15 residues. Per the germline V gene, CDR1 is SGDLS and CDR2 is YYNGEE. CDR3 region: CASSVSTGSLDTQYF. Written as DNA, the CDR3 is TGTGCCAGCAGCGTATCGACAGGGTCATTAGATACGCAGTATTTT.

The chain employs TRBV5-1 and TRBJ2-7, with D possibly being TRBD1 (5 bases). The CDR3 length is 13 residues. The germline V gene encodes CDR1 SGHRS and CDR2 YFSETQ. V dropped 0 bases and J dropped 6 bases, with 10 bases sitting between them. This CDR3 is CASSLAGMREQYF. The CDR3 nucleotides read TGCGCCAGCAGCTTGGCAGGGATGCGCGAGCAGTACTTC.

The V and J genes are TRBV2 and TRBJ2-3, with TRBD2 matching over 7 bases. The trim removed 7 bases at V and 8 bases at J, leaving 15 bases unmatched. CDR3 length: 15 residues. Germline CDR1 SNHLY, CDR2 FYNNEI. For the CDR3, the DNA is TGTGCCAGCACAATCTACGCCCGGGAGGTGATTACGCAGTATTTT. This sequence encodes CASTIYAREVITQYF.